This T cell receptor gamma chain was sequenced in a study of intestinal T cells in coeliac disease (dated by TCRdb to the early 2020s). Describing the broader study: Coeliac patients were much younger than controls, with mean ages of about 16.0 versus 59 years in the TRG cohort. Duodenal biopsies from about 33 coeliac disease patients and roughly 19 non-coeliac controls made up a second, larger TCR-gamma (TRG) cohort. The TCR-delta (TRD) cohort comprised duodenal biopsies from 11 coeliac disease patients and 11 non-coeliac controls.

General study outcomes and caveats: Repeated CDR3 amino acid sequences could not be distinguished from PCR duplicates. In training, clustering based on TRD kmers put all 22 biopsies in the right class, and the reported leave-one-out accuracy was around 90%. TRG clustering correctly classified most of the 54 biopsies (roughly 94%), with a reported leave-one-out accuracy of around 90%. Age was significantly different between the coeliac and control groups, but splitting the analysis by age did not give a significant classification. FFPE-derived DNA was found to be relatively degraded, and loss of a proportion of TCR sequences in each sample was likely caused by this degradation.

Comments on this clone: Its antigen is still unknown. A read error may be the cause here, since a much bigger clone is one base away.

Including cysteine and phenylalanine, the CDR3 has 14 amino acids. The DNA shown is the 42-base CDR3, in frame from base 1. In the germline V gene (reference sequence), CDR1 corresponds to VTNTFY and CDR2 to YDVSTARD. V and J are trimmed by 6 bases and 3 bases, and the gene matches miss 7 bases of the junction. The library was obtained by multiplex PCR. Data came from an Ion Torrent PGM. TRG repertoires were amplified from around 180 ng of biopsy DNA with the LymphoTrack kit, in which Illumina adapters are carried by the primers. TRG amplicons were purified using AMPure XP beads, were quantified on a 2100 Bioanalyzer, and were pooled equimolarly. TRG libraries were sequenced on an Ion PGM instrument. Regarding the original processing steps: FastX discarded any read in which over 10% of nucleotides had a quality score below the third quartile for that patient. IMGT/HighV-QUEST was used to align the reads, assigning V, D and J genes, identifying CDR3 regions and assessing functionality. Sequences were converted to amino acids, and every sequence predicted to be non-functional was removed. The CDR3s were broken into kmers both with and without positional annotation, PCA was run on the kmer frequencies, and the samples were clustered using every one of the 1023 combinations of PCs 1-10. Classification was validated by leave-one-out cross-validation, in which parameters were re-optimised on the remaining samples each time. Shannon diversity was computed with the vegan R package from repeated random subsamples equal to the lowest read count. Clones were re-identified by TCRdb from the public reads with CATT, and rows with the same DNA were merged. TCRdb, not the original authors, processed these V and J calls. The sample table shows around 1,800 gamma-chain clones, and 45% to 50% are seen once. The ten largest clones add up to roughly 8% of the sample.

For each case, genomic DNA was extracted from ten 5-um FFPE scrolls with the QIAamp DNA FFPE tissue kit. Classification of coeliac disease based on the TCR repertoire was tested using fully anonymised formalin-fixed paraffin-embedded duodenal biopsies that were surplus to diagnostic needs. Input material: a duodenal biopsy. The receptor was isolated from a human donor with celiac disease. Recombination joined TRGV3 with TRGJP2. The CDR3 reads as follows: CATWCKRSDWIKTF. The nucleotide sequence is TGTGCCACCTGGTGTAAACGTAGTGATTGGATCAAGACGTTT.